The rows below give T cell receptor beta chains drawn from one sample of a study of cytomegalovirus exposure and HLA in healthy donors. Method: immunoSEQ multiplex PCR; TCRdb's copy keeps in-frame clones and lacks some. The data contain roughly 100,000 clones, about 80% of them singletons. The sequencing input was PBMCs. Receptors were obtained from a woman aged 40 to 49 in good health and CMV-seronegative. Both conserved end residues are part of each CDR3. Each record gives: V gene, D gene, clone size, J gene, CDR3 DNA, CDR3 protein. D genes are given only for firm matches. A clone size is listed for some rows: how often the clone was seen (once, few, many), or a class if it is expanded.

V: TRBV27
D: .
size: .
J: TRBJ2-6
DNA: TGTGCCAGCAGTTCACGGGTCTCTGGGGCCAACGTCCTGACTTTC
CDR3: CASSSRVSGANVLTF

V: TRBV7-2
D: .
size: .
J: TRBJ2-2
DNA: TGTGCCAGCAGCTCCCCCGGGGGGAACACCGGGGAGCTGTTTTTT
CDR3: CASSSPGGNTGELFF

V: TRBV5-1
D: TRBD1
size: .
J: TRBJ1-6
DNA: TGCGCCAGCACCTCGACAGGGGGCAGCTATAATTCACCCCTCCACTTT
CDR3: CASTSTGGSYNSPLHF

V: TRBV11-2
D: TRBD2
size: .
J: TRBJ2-3
DNA: TGTGCCAGCAGCTTAGGTGAGATTGGACTAGCGGGAGCGCCAGATACGCAGTATTTT
CDR3: CASSLGEIGLAGAPDTQYF

V: TRBV28
D: TRBD1
size: .
J: TRBJ1-3
DNA: TGTGCCAGCAGATTTTCGGGACAGGGAGGGGTTGGAAACACCATATATTTT
CDR3: CASRFSGQGGVGNTIYF

V: TRBV7-2
D: .
size: few
J: TRBJ2-2
DNA: TGTGCCAGCAGCCCGAGCGCCGCGGGGGCTTCGAACACCGGGGAGCTGTTTTTT
CDR3: CASSPSAAGASNTGELFF

V: TRBV30
D: TRBD2
size: .
J: TRBJ2-1
DNA: TGTGCCTGGAGCGGGACTAGCGGCTTGGATGAGCAGTTCTTC
CDR3: CAWSGTSGLDEQFF

V: TRBV19
D: .
size: .
J: TRBJ2-7
DNA: TGTGCCAGTAGGGCGTACGGGATGAACGACTACGAGCAGTACTTC
CDR3: CASRAYGMNDYEQYF

V: TRBV28
D: .
size: .
J: TRBJ2-3
DNA: TGTGCCAGCAGTTCAGGATACGATACGCAGTATTTT
CDR3: CASSSGYDTQYF

V: TRBV19
D: .
size: .
J: TRBJ2-1
DNA: TGTGCCAGTAGTACAGGGGGGACTGAGCAGTTCTTC
CDR3: CASSTGGTEQFF

V: TRBV7-2
D: .
size: .
J: TRBJ2-1
DNA: TGTGCCAGCAGCCCAGGACTCCCCCCCAATGAGCAGTTCTTC
CDR3: CASSPGLPPNEQFF

V: TRBV7-2
D: TRBD1
size: once
J: TRBJ2-3
DNA: TGTGCCAGCAGCCTGGACAGGAATACGCAGTATTTT
CDR3: CASSLDRNTQYF

V: TRBV4-1
D: TRBD2
size: .
J: TRBJ2-5
DNA: TGCGCCAGCAGCCAAGATGCGCGGGGGGCGTCACAAGAGACCCAGTACTTC
CDR3: CASSQDARGASQETQYF

V: TRBV4-2
D: TRBD2
size: .
J: TRBJ2-1
DNA: TGTGCCAGCAGCCAGACTAGCGGCAATGACAATGAGCAGTTCTTC
CDR3: CASSQTSGNDNEQFF

V: TRBV19
D: TRBD1
size: .
J: TRBJ1-2
DNA: TGTGCCAGTAGTCCGGGACAGACTATGAACTATGGCTACACCTTC
CDR3: CASSPGQTMNYGYTF

V: TRBV21-1
D: .
size: .
J: TRBJ1-2
DNA: TGTGCCAGCAGCGGTCCCGGGACAGGGACCTATGGCTACACCTTC
CDR3: CASSGPGTGTYGYTF

V: TRBV7-2
D: .
size: .
J: TRBJ1-1
DNA: TGTGCCAGCAGCCTAAACCAGGGCGACACTGAAGCTTTCTTT
CDR3: CASSLNQGDTEAFF

V: TRBV9
D: TRBD2
size: .
J: TRBJ2-1
DNA: TGTGCCAGCAGCGTCCCGGGAGGACGGCAGTTCTTC
CDR3: CASSVPGGRQFF

V: TRBV18
D: TRBD1
size: .
J: TRBJ2-7
DNA: TGTGCCAGCTCCCCTACAGGGGGTCTGGACTACGAGCAGTACTTC
CDR3: CASSPTGGLDYEQYF

V: TRBV27
D: TRBD2
size: .
J: TRBJ2-1
DNA: TGTGCCAGCAGTTTGTCTAGCGGGGCTATTGCCTACAATGAGCAGTTCTTC
CDR3: CASSLSSGAIAYNEQFF

V: TRBV6-5
D: .
size: .
J: TRBJ1-1
DNA: TGTGCCAGCACTCCCTTCCACACTGAAGCTTTCTTT
CDR3: CASTPFHTEAFF

V: TRBV6-5
D: TRBD2
size: once
J: TRBJ2-3
DNA: TGTGCCAGCAGTTCCTGGACTAGCGGGCGTAATACGCAGTATTTT
CDR3: CASSSWTSGRNTQYF

V: TRBV4-1
D: TRBD2
size: few
J: TRBJ2-7
DNA: TGCGCCAGCAGCCAAGATCCCCCTAGCGGGGGGACCTACGAGCAGTACTTC
CDR3: CASSQDPPSGGTYEQYF

V: TRBV6-5
D: .
size: .
J: TRBJ2-3
DNA: TGTGCCAGCAGCCTCGTCCGGACTAGCACAGATACGCAGTATTTT
CDR3: CASSLVRTSTDTQYF

V: TRBV5-1
D: TRBD2
size: .
J: TRBJ2-2
DNA: TGCGCCAGCAGCTTTTTAGCGGGATTGGCCGGGGAGCTGTTTTTT
CDR3: CASSFLAGLAGELFF

V: TRBV23-1
D: TRBD2
size: .
J: TRBJ2-7
DNA: TGCGCCAGCAGTCGACCGAAGGTGGCTAGCGGGCCTGGCGCGATGAAGGAGCAGTACTTC
CDR3: CASSRPKVASGPGAMKEQYF

V: TRBV11-2
D: TRBD1
size: .
J: TRBJ1-2
DNA: TGTGCCAGCAGCTCTGACAGGGAAAAACATGGCTACACCTTC
CDR3: CASSSDREKHGYTF

V: TRBV10-1
D: .
size: .
J: TRBJ1-5
DNA: TGCGCCAGCAGCGCCCAACCCACAGGGTCCCAGCATTTT
CDR3: CASSAQPTGSQHF

V: TRBV7-9
D: .
size: .
J: TRBJ2-3
DNA: TGTGCCAGCAGCTTAGAGGGGGGGTCTAGCACAGATACGCAGTATTTT
CDR3: CASSLEGGSSTDTQYF

V: TRBV2
D: TRBD1
size: .
J: TRBJ1-6
DNA: TGTGCCAGCAGCGACAGGGCGACATCACCCCTCCACTTT
CDR3: CASSDRATSPLHF

V: TRBV14
D: .
size: .
J: TRBJ1-6
DNA: TGTGCCAGCAGCACCTCGAGCCGGGGTGATTCACCCCTCCACTTT
CDR3: CASSTSSRGDSPLHF

V: TRBV7-2
D: .
size: .
J: TRBJ2-3
DNA: TGTGCCAGCAGCTTTAGAGATACGCAGTATTTT
CDR3: CASSFRDTQYF

V: TRBV7-2
D: TRBD2
size: .
J: TRBJ2-1
DNA: TGTGCCAGCAGCTTGACTAGCTATCCCTACAATGAGCAGTTCTTC
CDR3: CASSLTSYPYNEQFF

V: TRBV7-2
D: TRBD1
size: few
J: TRBJ1-2
DNA: TGTGCCAGCAGCTCGACAGGGAGCTATGGCTACACCTTC
CDR3: CASSSTGSYGYTF

V: TRBV30
D: .
size: .
J: TRBJ2-7
DNA: TGTGCCTGGAGCGGCCCGACAGACTACGAGCAGTACTTC
CDR3: CAWSGPTDYEQYF

V: TRBV6-1
D: .
size: once
J: TRBJ1-1
DNA: TGTGCCAGCAGTGAAAGGTGGGGGCGGAGTAGAGCTTTCTTT
CDR3: CASSERWGRSRAFF

V: TRBV2
D: .
size: .
J: TRBJ2-5
DNA: TGTGCCAGCAGTGAAGAGCCTGCGGAAGAGACCCAGTACTTC
CDR3: CASSEEPAEETQYF

V: TRBV7-2
D: .
size: .
J: TRBJ2-7
DNA: TGTGCCAGCAGTCGAAACCTACAGGGTTCCTACGAGCAGTACTTC
CDR3: CASSRNLQGSYEQYF

V: TRBV2
D: .
size: .
J: TRBJ2-2
DNA: TGTGCCAGCAGTTATGACTTACCGAACACCGGGGAGCTGTTTTTT
CDR3: CASSYDLPNTGELFF

V: TRBV5-1
D: TRBD1
size: .
J: TRBJ2-7
DNA: TGCGCCAGCAGCTTAGACAGGGATGAGCAGTACTTC
CDR3: CASSLDRDEQYF

V: TRBV28
D: TRBD2
size: .
J: TRBJ2-7
DNA: TGTGCCAGCAGGTCTAGCGGGAGGGATCCCTACGAGCAGTACTTC
CDR3: CASRSSGRDPYEQYF

V: TRBV19
D: .
size: .
J: TRBJ1-5
DNA: TGTGCCAGTAAGGAGGATGGGGTTTACAATCAGCCCCAGCATTTT
CDR3: CASKEDGVYNQPQHF

V: TRBV7-9
D: .
size: .
J: TRBJ2-7
DNA: TGTGCCAGCAGCTTAGATGCAGGGACCTACGAGCAGTACTTC
CDR3: CASSLDAGTYEQYF

V: TRBV29-1
D: .
size: .
J: TRBJ1-2
DNA: TGCAGCGTTGAAGACCCCGGGGTCCAAGGCTACACCTTC
CDR3: CSVEDPGVQGYTF

V: TRBV7-9
D: .
size: .
J: TRBJ1-1
DNA: TGTGCCAGCAGCCCCTCCGGGACACTCGGAAGCACTGAAGCTTTCTTT
CDR3: CASSPSGTLGSTEAFF

V: TRBV7-2
D: .
size: .
J: TRBJ2-7
DNA: TGTGCCAGCAGCCCGGTTAGGGGTTGGTTGGAGGAGCAGTACTTC
CDR3: CASSPVRGWLEEQYF

V: TRBV5-1
D: .
size: .
J: TRBJ2-7
DNA: TGCGCCAGCAGCTTGCTGGACAGCTCCTACGAGCAGTACTTC
CDR3: CASSLLDSSYEQYF

V: TRBV7-9
D: .
size: .
J: TRBJ1-5
DNA: TGTGCCAGCACCTTAACCGGTCAGCCCCAGCATTTT
CDR3: CASTLTGQPQHF

V: TRBV11-3
D: .
size: .
J: TRBJ2-1
DNA: TGTGCCAGCAGCTTCGGTTCCTATGAGCAGTTCTTC
CDR3: CASSFGSYEQFF

V: TRBV5-1
D: TRBD1
size: .
J: TRBJ1-1
DNA: TGCGCCAGCAGCCTCGTGGCAGGGGGGAACACTGAAGCTTTCTTT
CDR3: CASSLVAGGNTEAFF

V: TRBV7-2
D: TRBD2
size: .
J: TRBJ2-6
DNA: TGTGCCAGCAGCTTGGGGAGCGGGGCAGGGGCCAACGTCCTGACTTTC
CDR3: CASSLGSGAGANVLTF

V: TRBV10-3
D: TRBD1
size: .
J: TRBJ1-6
DNA: TGTGCCATCAGTGGGGAGGTTCCGACAGGGGCATATAATTCACCCCTCCACTTT
CDR3: CAISGEVPTGAYNSPLHF

V: TRBV9
D: .
size: few
J: TRBJ2-1
DNA: TGTGCCAGCAGCGTAGGTGGGGGGGGGCGGAACAATGAGCAGTTCTTC
CDR3: CASSVGGGGRNNEQFF

V: TRBV4-3
D: TRBD2
size: once
J: TRBJ2-1
DNA: TGCGCCAGCAGCCTCGGCGGGAGCAATGAGCAGTTCTTC
CDR3: CASSLGGSNEQFF

V: TRBV7-2
D: .
size: .
J: TRBJ2-7
DNA: TGTGCCAGCAGTGGTGGTCCCTCATACGAGCAGTACTTC
CDR3: CASSGGPSYEQYF

V: TRBV11-3
D: .
size: .
J: TRBJ2-1
DNA: TGTGCCAGCAGCGGGGAGGGGGCTAGCGGGCGCAATGAGCAGTTCTTC
CDR3: CASSGEGASGRNEQFF

V: TRBV7-2
D: .
size: .
J: TRBJ1-3
DNA: TGTGCCAGCAGCTCCTACTCTGGAAACACCATATATTTT
CDR3: CASSSYSGNTIYF

V: TRBV9
D: TRBD2
size: .
J: TRBJ2-1
DNA: TGTGCCAGCAGCCCCCGGACTAGCGGGGGTCTTGTGGAGCAGTTCTTC
CDR3: CASSPRTSGGLVEQFF

V: TRBV2
D: .
size: .
J: TRBJ2-1
DNA: TGTGCCAGCAGACAGTACAATGAGCAGTTCTTC
CDR3: CASRQYNEQFF

V: TRBV30
D: .
size: few
J: TRBJ1-2
DNA: TGTGCCTGGAGTGTGGGGGCAGGTCTCTATGGCTACACCTTC
CDR3: CAWSVGAGLYGYTF